This entry concerns a single T cell receptor beta chain. The antigen is undetermined. V dropped 4 bases and J dropped 3 bases, with 9 bases sitting between them. Germline CDR1 and CDR2: MNHEY and SVGAGI. CDR3 length: 13 amino acids. Those who donated, Caucasian adults without exception, all lived in Nashville, Tennessee. Measured with immunoSEQ multiplex PCR; TCRdb has only the in-frame clones, and not every one. The table lists millions of clones, 90% to 95% of them singletons. These data come from a study of shared clonotypes between healthy human individuals. Study findings and constraints: Incomplete sequencing of sorted subsets was indicated by rarefaction despite large depth. Generation probabilities were higher for clonotypes shared across all four sorted-subset donors than for unshared ones. Only a few donors were included, so the genetic and exposure-history diversity represented was limited.

The sequence derives from a young man in good health. The source material was naive CD4+ T cells sorted from blood. Subset noted: CD45RA+ positively selected. This chain joins TRBV6-5 and TRBJ2-5; D remains ambiguous. The CDR3 region is CASSSPVEETQYF. CDR3 coding DNA: TGTGCCAGCAGTTCCCCTGTTGAAGAGACCCAGTACTTC.